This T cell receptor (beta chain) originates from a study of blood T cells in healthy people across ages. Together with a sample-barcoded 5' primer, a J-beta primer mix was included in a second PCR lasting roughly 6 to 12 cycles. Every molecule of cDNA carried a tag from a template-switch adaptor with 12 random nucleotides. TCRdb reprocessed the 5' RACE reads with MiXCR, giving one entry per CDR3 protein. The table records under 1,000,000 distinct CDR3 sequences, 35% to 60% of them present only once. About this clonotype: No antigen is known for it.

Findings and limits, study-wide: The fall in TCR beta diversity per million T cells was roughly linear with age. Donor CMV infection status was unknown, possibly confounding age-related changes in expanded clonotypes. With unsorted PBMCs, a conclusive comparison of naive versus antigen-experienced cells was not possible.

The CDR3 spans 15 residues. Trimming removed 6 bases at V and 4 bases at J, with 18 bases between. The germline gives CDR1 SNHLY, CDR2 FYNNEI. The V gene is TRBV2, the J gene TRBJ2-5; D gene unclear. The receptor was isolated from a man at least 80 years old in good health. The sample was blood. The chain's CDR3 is CASSVALGSGETQYF. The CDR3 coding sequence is TGTGCCAGCAGCGTGGCCTTAGGTTCAGGAGAGACCCAGTACTTC.